The source of this TCR beta chain is a study of OX40 agonist ivuxolimab in advanced cancers. Study details: Three patients had partial responses: one hepatocellular carcinoma, two cutaneous melanoma.

A note on this clone: Its antigen remains unidentified.

CDR3 size: 16 residues. Trimming took off 10 bases at V and 8 bases at J, with 28 bases between the two ends. Germline values: CDR1 SNHLY, CDR2 FYNNEI. Assay used: immunoSEQ multiplex PCR; TCRdb lists only in-frame clones, some missing. The sample records approximately 13,000 clones, 65% to 85% being singletons. Points from the study as a whole: Which antigen the expanded peripheral T cells recognized is unknown.

The sample consisted of CD4+ or CD8+ T cells sorted from blood, taken in a trial of the OX40 agonist ivuxolimab. V and J are TRBV2 and TRBJ2-3, with D perhaps matching TRBD2 (6 bases). This sequence was found in an adult with an advanced solid tumor such as melanoma, head and neck, liver or kidney cancer. The CDR3, as DNA: TGTGCCAATACAACTGGGGCTATGGAGCAAGCGGGTACGCAGTATTTT. Its translation: CANTTGAMEQAGTQYF.